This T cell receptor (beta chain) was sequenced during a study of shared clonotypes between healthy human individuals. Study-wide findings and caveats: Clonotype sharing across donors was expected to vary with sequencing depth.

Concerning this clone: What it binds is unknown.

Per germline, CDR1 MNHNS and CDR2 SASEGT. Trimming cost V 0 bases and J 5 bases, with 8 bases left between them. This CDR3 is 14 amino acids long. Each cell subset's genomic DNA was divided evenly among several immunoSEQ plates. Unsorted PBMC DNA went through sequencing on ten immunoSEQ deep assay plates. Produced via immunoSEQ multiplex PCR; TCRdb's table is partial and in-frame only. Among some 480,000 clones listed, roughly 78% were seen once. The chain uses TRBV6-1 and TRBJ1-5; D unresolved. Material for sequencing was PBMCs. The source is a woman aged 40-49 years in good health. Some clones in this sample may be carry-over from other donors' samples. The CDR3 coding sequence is TGTGCCAGCAGTGAAGCGCGATGGGATCAGCCCCAGCATTTT. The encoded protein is CASSEARWDQPQHF.